This TCR beta chain is drawn from a study of cytomegalovirus exposure and HLA in healthy donors. Study findings and constraints: Researchers catalogued 160 or so TCR beta chains as cytomegalovirus-associated. Within an earlier analysis, most TCR beta V segments proved productive either about 87% or about 30% of the time. The authors excluded some V segments, including TRBV6-2 and TRBV6-3, as indistinguishable.

To note about this clone: As yet, its antigen is unknown.

This CDR3 has 17 amino acids. Germline CDR1 is MNHNS and CDR2 is SASEGT. V shed 0 bases and J shed 1 base, with 13 bases lying between them. 60 Vbeta and 13 Jbeta primers were used in PCR. Data came from immunoSEQ multiplex PCR; TCRdb stores just in-frame clones and leaves some out. The table lists approximately 110,000 clones, approximately 84% of them singletons. What was sequenced was PBMCs. This clonotype was sampled from a man aged 45 to 65 in good health and CMV-seronegative. V and J are TRBV6-1 and TRBJ2-1; the D gene is possibly TRBD1 (6 bases). The CDR3 is CASSEAIRDISYNEQFF. The CDR3 DNA reads as TGTGCCAGCAGTGAAGCGATACGGGACATTTCCTACAATGAGCAGTTCTTC.